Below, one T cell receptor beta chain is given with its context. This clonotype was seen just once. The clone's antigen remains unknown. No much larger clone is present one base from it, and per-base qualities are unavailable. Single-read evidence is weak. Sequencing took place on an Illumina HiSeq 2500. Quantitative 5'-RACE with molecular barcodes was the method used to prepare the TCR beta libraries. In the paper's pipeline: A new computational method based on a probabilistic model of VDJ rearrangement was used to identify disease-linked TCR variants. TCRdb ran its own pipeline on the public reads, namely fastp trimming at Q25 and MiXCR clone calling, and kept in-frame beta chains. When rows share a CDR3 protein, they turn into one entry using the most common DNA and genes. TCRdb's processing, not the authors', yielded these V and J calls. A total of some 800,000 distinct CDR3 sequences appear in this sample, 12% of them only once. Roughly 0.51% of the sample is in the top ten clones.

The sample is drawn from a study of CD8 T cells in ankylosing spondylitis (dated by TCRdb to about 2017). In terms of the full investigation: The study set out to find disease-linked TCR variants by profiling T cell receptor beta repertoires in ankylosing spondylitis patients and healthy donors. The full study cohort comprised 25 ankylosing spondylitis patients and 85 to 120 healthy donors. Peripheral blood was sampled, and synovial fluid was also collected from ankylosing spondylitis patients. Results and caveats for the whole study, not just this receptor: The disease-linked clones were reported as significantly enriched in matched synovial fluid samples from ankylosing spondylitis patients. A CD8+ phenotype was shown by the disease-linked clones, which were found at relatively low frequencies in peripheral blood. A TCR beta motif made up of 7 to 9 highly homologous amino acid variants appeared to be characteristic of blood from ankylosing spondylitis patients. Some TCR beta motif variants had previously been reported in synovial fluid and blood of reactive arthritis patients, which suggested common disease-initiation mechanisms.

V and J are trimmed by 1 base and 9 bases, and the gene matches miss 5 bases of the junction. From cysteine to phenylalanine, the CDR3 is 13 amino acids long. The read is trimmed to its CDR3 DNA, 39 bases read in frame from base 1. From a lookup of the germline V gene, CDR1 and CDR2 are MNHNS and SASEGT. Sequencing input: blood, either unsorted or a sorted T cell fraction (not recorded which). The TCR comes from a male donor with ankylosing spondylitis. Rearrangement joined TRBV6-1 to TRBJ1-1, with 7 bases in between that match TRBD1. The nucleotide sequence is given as TGTGCCAGCAGTGAAGTAGGCAGGGGGAAAGCTTTCTTT. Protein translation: CASSEVGRGKAFF.